The 32 T cell receptor beta chains below were found in one sample sequenced in a study of vaccination and CD4 T cells after COVID-19. One entry per CDR3 protein, called by TCRdb with MiXCR from the PCR reads. Among some 18,000 distinct CDR3 sequences, roughly 62% were seen once, and the ten largest hold more than 0.95%. The sample here was CD4+ T cells from blood, taken after SARS-CoV-2 vaccination. Every receptor here comes from a human donor who had recovered from COVID-19.

V and J are TRBV2 and TRBJ1-6; D gene ambiguous. In germline, CDR1 is SNHLY, CDR2 FYNNEI. The CDR3 totals 14 residues. Trimming cost V 6 bases and J 7 bases, with 13 bases left between them. CDR3 in amino acids: CASRVKMGNSPLHF. In DNA form, the CDR3 reads TGTGCCAGCAGGGTTAAAATGGGGAATTCACCCCTCCACTTT.

The chain couples TRBV27 to TRBJ2-7; 11 bases agree with TRBD2. Germline CDR1 is MNHEY and CDR2 is SMNVEV (reference sequence). This CDR3 spans 15 amino acids. With V trimmed by 6 bases and J by 0 bases, 4 bases remained unmatched. The CDR3 DNA sequence: TGTGCCAGCAGCGACGGACTAGCGGGCTCCTACGAGCAGTACTTC. It is translated as CASSDGLAGSYEQYF.

The chain employs TRBV28 and TRBJ2-7; D perhaps matches TRBD2 (7 bases). CDR1 MDHEN and CDR2 SYDVKM come from the germline V gene. The CDR3 runs to 15 residues. Trimming took off 6 bases at V and 2 bases at J, with 17 bases between the two ends. The CDR3 loop is CASSLRGGTTYEQYF. Here the CDR3 DNA reads TGTGCCAGCAGCTTAAGGGGGGGGACCACCTACGAGCAGTACTTC.

This clonotype was counted a few times. The chain couples TRBV24-1 to TRBJ2-7, with D uncertain. V was trimmed by 2 bases and J by 4 bases, leaving 5 bases between them. Germline V gene sequence: CDR1 KGHDR, CDR2 SFDVKD. The CDR3 consists of 12 residues. CDR3 sequence: CATSDSQYEQYF. In DNA form, the CDR3 reads TGTGCCACCAGTGATTCTCAATACGAGCAGTACTTC.

V is TRBV30 and J is TRBJ1-5; D is unresolved. Trimming removed 3 bases at V and 0 bases at J, with 6 bases between. Germline loops: CDR1 GTSNPN, CDR2 SVGIG (reference sequence). The CDR3 length is 13 residues. The CDR3 sequence: CAWSDDSNQPQHF. CDR3 sequence (DNA): TGTGCCTGGAGCGACGATAGCAATCAGCCCCAGCATTTT.

This clonotype was counted a few times. J is TRBJ1-1 and V is TRBV20-1, with D uncertain. The germline V and J ends were trimmed by 0 bases and 7 bases, with 18 bases remaining between them. Germline V lookup: CDR1 DFQATT, CDR2 SNEGSKA (reference sequence). This CDR3 contains 15 residues. In DNA, the CDR3 is TGCAGTGCTAGAGATCCTGACCTCTTCACGGGTGAAGCTTTCTTT. Residues: CSARDPDLFTGEAFF.

The chain joins TRBV6-1 to TRBJ1-1; TRBD1 is a possible D gene (6 bases). The CDR3 totals 15 residues. CDR1 and CDR2 from the germline V gene are MNHNS and SASEGT. V shed 5 bases and J shed 0 bases, with 13 bases lying between them. The CDR3 sequence: CASSTPGTLNTEAFF. CDR3 coding DNA: TGTGCCAGCAGTACCCCCGGGACATTGAACACTGAAGCTTTCTTT.

This chain uses TRBV12-3 or TRBV12-4 with TRBJ2-2, with a tentative D call TRBD1 (6 bases). V was cut by 5 bases and J by 6 bases, with 10 bases left in between. The CDR3 is 13 amino acids. The CDR3 protein is CASSRSGAGELFF. CDR3 sequence (DNA): TGTGCCAGCAGTAGATCAGGGGCCGGGGAGCTGTTTTTT.

This clonotype was picked up a small number of times. The chain joins TRBV7-9 to TRBJ1-1; tentative D call: TRBD1 (5 bases). V lost 5 bases and J lost 4, with 17 bases in between. CDR3 length: 15 residues. Germline CDR1 is SEHNR and CDR2 is FQNEAQ (reference sequence). CDR3 nucleotide sequence: TGTGCCAGCAGCCCGACCGGGGCCTGGGGCACTGAAGCTTTCTTT. Encoded protein: CASSPTGAWGTEAFF.

This chain joins TRBV15 and TRBJ1-2; 7 bases agree with TRBD1. CDR1 is LNHNV and CDR2 is YYDKDF in the germline V gene (reference sequence). The trim removed 6 bases at V and 5 bases at J, leaving 9 bases unmatched. The CDR3 is 14 amino acids. For the CDR3, the DNA is TGTGCCACCAGAACAACAGGGGAGGGATATGGCTACACCTTC. Translating gives CATRTTGEGYGYTF.

The genes are TRBV3-1 and TRBJ1-5, with D possibly TRBD1 on 5 matching bases. The germline CDR1 and CDR2 sequences are LGHDT and YNNKEL (reference sequence). The CDR3 contains 12 residues. V lost 3 bases, J lost 5 bases, and 5 bases lay in between. CDR3 coding DNA: TGTGCCAGCAGCCAGGGGGATCAGCCCCAGCATTTT. Its translation is CASSQGDQPQHF.

The rearrangement links TRBV27 to TRBJ2-1, with 12 bases lining up with TRBD2. J gave up 8 bases and V 6 bases, and 8 bases lay outside the gene matches. The CDR3 extends over 15 amino acids. CDR1 and CDR2 from the germline V gene are MNHEY and SMNVEV (reference sequence). The CDR3 DNA is TGTGCCAGCAGACCCACCGGGACTAGCGGGCATGAGCAGTTCTTC. It is translated as CASRPTGTSGHEQFF.

This chain uses TRBV10-3 with TRBJ1-1, with D unresolved. Per germline, CDR1 ENHRY and CDR2 SYGVKD. CDR3 size: 18 residues. The V end was cut by 4 bases, the J end by 1 base, with 22 bases between. CDR3 amino acids: CAISVYDGKLFRNTEAFF. The CDR3 coding sequence is TGTGCCATCAGTGTTTACGACGGGAAGTTATTTAGGAACACTGAAGCTTTCTTT.

The V and J genes are TRBV2 and TRBJ2-3, with 7 bases lining up with TRBD2. This CDR3 contains 20 residues. Germline V CDR1 and CDR2: SNHLY, FYNNEI. V shed 2 bases and J 2 bases; nucleotides not matched to a gene: 19. CDR3 sequence (DNA): TGTGCCAGCAGTGAATGGTTTGGGGCCGCGTCGAGCGGGGACACAGATACGCAGTATTTT. Translated, it gives CASSEWFGAASSGDTDTQYF.

This chain connects TRBV20-1 to TRBJ1-5; D gene unclear. The CDR3 length is 12 residues. Germline V gives CDR1 DFQATT, CDR2 SNEGSKA (reference sequence). V lost 5 bases, J lost 4 bases, and 9 bases lay in between. In DNA form, the CDR3 reads TGCAGTGCTCTCCGGGAGAATCAGCCCCAGCATTTT. Translating gives CSALRENQPQHF.

The J gene is TRBJ2-3, the V gene TRBV7-2; D remains unclear. Deletions cut 5 bases from V and 2 bases from J, with 2 bases between. The CDR3 length is 11 residues. Germline values: CDR1 SGHTA, CDR2 FQGNSA. The DNA of the CDR3 is TGTGCCAGCAGCGTCACAGATACGCAGTATTTT. Translating it yields CASSVTDTQYF.

This clonotype was found a few times. The V call is TRBV7-2, the J call TRBJ2-7, with D possibly being TRBD2 (5 bases). V was clipped by 1 base and J by 7 bases, with 17 bases between them. CDR1 is SGHTA and CDR2 is FQGNSA in the germline V gene. This CDR3 is 15 amino acids long. CDR3 in DNA: TGTGCCAGCAGCTTAGGAGCCCAGCGGACGGGGGAGCAGTACTTC. This translates into CASSLGAQRTGEQYF. Full variable domain (remainder filled in from reference TRBV7-2 and TRBJ2-7): GAGVSQSPSNKVTEKGKDVELRCDPISGHTALYWYRQSLGQGLEFLIYFQGNSAPDKSGLPSDRFSAERTGGSVSTLTIQRTQQEDSAVYLCASSLGAQRTGEQYFGPGTRLTVT.

This clonotype has just a few counts. The chain uses TRBV2 and TRBJ2-7, with 7 bases lining up with TRBD2. V shed 9 bases, J shed 3 bases, and the junction held 5 bases outside the gene matches. Germline V gene sequence: CDR1 SNHLY, CDR2 FYNNEI. The CDR3 extends over 12 amino acids. CDR3 DNA sequence: TGTGCCAGTACCGGGACTATCTACGAGCAGTACTTC. The encoded protein is CASTGTIYEQYF.

V and J are TRBV28 and TRBJ1-6; unclear D gene. The CDR3 sequence is 17 residues long. Trimming stripped 5 bases from V and 4 bases from J, with 18 bases between. Germline V gives CDR1 MDHEN, CDR2 SYDVKM. As DNA, the CDR3 is TGTGCCAGCAGTGCTCCGAAGCGGGGAGTTTATAATTCACCCCTCCACTTT. The encoded protein is CASSAPKRGVYNSPLHF.

J is TRBJ2-5 and V is TRBV25-1; the D gene is possibly TRBD2 (5 bases). V was clipped by 5 bases and J by 10 bases, with 23 bases between them. The CDR3 sequence is 15 residues long. Germline CDR1 is MGHDK and CDR2 is SYGVNS. CDR3 DNA: TGTGCCAGCAGTTTCCAGGACCGACGACGAGAGGGCCAGTACTTC. Residues: CASSFQDRRREGQYF.

This sequence joins TRBV20-1 and TRBJ1-2; D ambiguous. Germline V lookup: CDR1 DFQATT, CDR2 SNEGSKA (reference sequence). CDR3 size: 15 residues. Trimming shortened V by 2 bases and J by 0 bases, and 13 bases separated the two germline ends. CDR3 coding DNA: TGCAGTGCTAGACCTGGACGCTCGTCTAACTATGGCTACACCTTC. It specifies CSARPGRSSNYGYTF.

The chain combines TRBV5-8 with TRBJ2-5, with TRBD1 as a possible D gene (5 bases). Trimming stripped 2 bases from V and 1 base from J, with 9 bases between. CDR1 is SGHTS and CDR2 is YDEGEE in the germline V gene. The CDR3 extends over 14 amino acids. CDR3 sequence reads: CASSFLQAQETQYF. The CDR3 DNA reads TGTGCCAGCAGCTTCCTACAGGCCCAAGAGACCCAGTACTTC.

This chain connects TRBV20-1 to TRBJ2-5; weak D call: TRBD2 (5 bases). Trimming removed 5 bases at V and 2 bases at J, with 15 bases between. Germline CDR1 and CDR2: DFQATT and SNEGSKA (reference sequence). There are 14 residues in the CDR3. This chain's CDR3 is CSAWPALGQETQYF. For the CDR3, the DNA is TGCAGTGCTTGGCCGGCACTAGGGCAAGAGACCCAGTACTTC.

This clonotype has just a few counts. The gene calls are TRBV6-4 and TRBJ2-2; the D gene is possibly TRBD2 (5 bases). The CDR3 is 13 amino acids. CDR1 is MRHNA, CDR2 SNTAGT, per germline. Trimming took 3 bases from V and 3 from J, leaving 5 bases between them. CDR3 coding DNA: TGTGCCAGCAGTGAGCGGGACACCGGGGAGCTGTTTTTT. Translated: CASSERDTGELFF.

In nucleotides, the CDR3 is TGCAGTGCTAGAGAAATGGCGGGATGGAATGAGCAGTTCTTC. It translates to CSAREMAGWNEQFF. The chain is built from TRBV20-1 and TRBJ2-1; tentative D call: TRBD2 (6 bases). V was pared by 0 bases and J by 7 bases, with 13 bases between. This CDR3 contains 14 residues. The germline V gene has CDR1 DFQATT and CDR2 SNEGSKA (reference sequence).

The V gene is TRBV18, the J gene TRBJ2-5; the D gene could be TRBD1 or TRBD2 (5 bases each). CDR3 length equals 14 residues. Per germline, CDR1 KGHSH and CDR2 LQKENI. The V and J ends lost 3 bases and 5 bases respectively, with 13 bases between them. In DNA, the CDR3 is TGTGCCAGCTCACCTACTGGGGGACGGGAGACCCAGTACTTC. Protein sequence: CASSPTGGRETQYF. Looking up the rest from reference TRBV18 and TRBJ2-5 gives the full variable domain: NAGVMQNPRHLVRRRGQEARLRCSPMKGHSHVYWYRQLPEEGLKFMVYLQKENIIDESGMPKERFSAEFPKEGPSILRIQQVVRGDSAAYFCASSPTGGRETQYFGPGTRLLVL.

The V gene is TRBV6-1, the J gene TRBJ2-3, with 8 bases lining up with TRBD1. V dropped 4 bases and J dropped 2; count of bases not matched to a gene: 5. CDR1 is MNHNS and CDR2 is SASEGT in the germline V gene. The CDR3 length is 15 residues. CDR3: CASSGGTGHTDTQYF. The CDR3 DNA sequence: TGTGCCAGCAGTGGGGGGACAGGTCACACAGATACGCAGTATTTT.

The CDR3 loop is CASSERTGYHGYTF. DNA for the CDR3: TGTGCCAGCAGTGAACGGACAGGGTACCATGGCTACACCTTC. This chain connects TRBV2 to TRBJ1-2, with 8 bases lining up with TRBD1. Germline CDR1 and CDR2: SNHLY and FYNNEI. V was clipped by 2 bases and J by 6 bases; unmatched bases: 5. This CDR3 comprises 14 residues.

This clonotype was recorded a few times. J is TRBJ2-1 and V is TRBV18; 9 bases agree with TRBD2. The CDR3 sequence is 16 residues long. Looked up from germline, CDR1 is KGHSH and CDR2 is LQKENI. Trimming removed 2 bases from V and 7 bases from J; junction bases left unmatched: 9. CDR3 protein: CASSPGLASGMNEQFF. CDR3 bases: TGTGCCAGCTCACCAGGTCTTGCTAGCGGGATGAATGAGCAGTTCTTC. The entire variable domain, with the rest obtained from reference TRBV18 and TRBJ2-1, is as follows: NAGVMQNPRHLVRRRGQEARLRCSPMKGHSHVYWYRQLPEEGLKFMVYLQKENIIDESGMPKERFSAEFPKEGPSILRIQQVVRGDSAAYFCASSPGLASGMNEQFFGPGTRLTVL.

The chain joins TRBV4-1 to TRBJ2-3; tentative D call: TRBD2 (6 bases). This CDR3 has 17 amino acids. Germline loops: CDR1 MGHRA, CDR2 YSYEKL. Trimming removed 1 base at V and 2 bases at J, with 16 bases between. The CDR3 coding sequence is TGCGCCAGCAGCCAAGCAAGGGCTAGCGTTCTCACAGATACGCAGTATTTT. This sequence encodes CASSQARASVLTDTQYF.

This clonotype was counted only a few times. This chain connects TRBV10-3 to TRBJ1-1; D unresolved. The CDR3 covers 14 residues. Germline V gives CDR1 ENHRY, CDR2 SYGVKD. V shed 10 bases and J shed 0 bases, with 15 bases lying between them. CDR3 DNA: TGTGCCACCAGGCGAGGGTACCTGAACACTGAAGCTTTCTTT. Its translation is CATRRGYLNTEAFF.

This chain connects TRBV29-1 to TRBJ2-5; D uncertain. The CDR3 has 13 amino acids. Trimming shortened V by 0 bases and J by 2 bases, and 7 bases separated the two germline ends. Per germline, CDR1 SQVTM and CDR2 ANQGSEA. The chain's CDR3 is CSVEDWMQETQYF. CDR3 sequence (DNA): TGCAGCGTTGAAGATTGGATGCAAGAGACCCAGTACTTC. Based on the CDR3 plus reference TRBV29-1 and TRBJ2-5, the full variable domain is SAVISQKPSRDICQRGTSLTIQCQVDSQVTMMFWYRQQPGQSLTLIATANQGSEATYESGFVIDKFPISRPNLTFSTLTVSNMSPEDSSIYLCSVEDWMQETQYFGPGTRLLVL.